This T cell receptor (beta chain) was captured by sequencing in a study of beta chain features in type 1 diabetes (dated by TCRdb to about 2018). Regarding the research as a whole: Patients and healthy donors did not differ in mean age, gender distribution, total cell number or subset yield. Naive and central memory subsets were obtained from all 30 or so donors, but regulatory and stem cell-like memory subsets were isolated from only 8 patients and roughly eight healthy donors. A total of around 110,000,000 sorted cells were examined across all samples, and a strong correlation was observed between cell number per subset and RNA yield. The study compared the TCRB repertoires of sorted circulating CD4+ T cell subsets in recently diagnosed type 1 diabetes patients with those in matched healthy donors. Broader findings and caveats from the paper: A moderate but significant shortening of TCRB CDR3 length was observed in type 1 diabetes patients in all four CD4+ subsets. Naive, central memory and regulatory TCRB repertoires appeared to be more alike among patients than among healthy donors. At VDJ recombination sites, patients with type 1 diabetes made fewer insertions and deleted more nucleotides, a pattern implying thymic rearrangement abnormalities. Because the HLA sub-analyses included only small numbers of individuals, any influence of HLA type on TCRB rearrangement was left unresolved. Because cDNA was sequenced instead of genomic DNA, highly expressing activated cells could be over-represented, though the groups showed no difference in activation or CD3 levels. Shorter templates might be favored by PCR, yet because patient and control samples were amplified and corrected together, any such skew would affect both groups equally.

The High Capacity cDNA Reverse Transcription Kit was used to reverse transcribe all of the isolated RNA, meaning that expressed TCRB transcripts were what got sequenced. Deep immunoSEQ sequencing was applied to naive, central memory and regulatory T cell samples, giving an average of around 3.4 million total reads per sample. After sorted cells were lysed in RLT buffer, RNA was extracted with DNase-treated RNeasy Micro or Mini kits, with the choice depending on cell number. To prevent cross-contamination, every cell subset was processed on its own, while patient and healthy donor samples were processed together. Using the immunoSEQ multiplex PCR, TCRB sequences were amplified from cDNA into 87-bp fragments spanning the CDR3 region. The amplicons were sequenced using the Illumina HiSeq platform. In the paper's pipeline: Synthetic template baselines were used to correct PCR bias computationally, reads within Hamming distance 2 were collapsed, and singletons that could not be merged were discarded. By aligning reads against IMGT, V, D and J genes, CDR3 length, and insertions or deletions at six rearrangement sites were assigned. Within each subset, clonotype counts were normalized to the number of sorted cells before true diversity and Gini coefficients were calculated with the tcR R package. Repertoire sharing was quantified using the overlap coefficient calculated on TCRB nucleotide sequences. As a proxy for the pre-selection repertoire, out-of-frame TCRB sequences from naive cells were analyzed. Imported from immuneACCESS, the table was reduced by TCRdb to in-frame sequences with V and J called. These copies leave out some clones; in studies compared against another copy, an unresolved V gene accounts for under half, and the cause of the remainder is not known. V, J and clone size are taken as reported in that table, and D and trimming were inferred from the DNA itself. The sample records around 340,000 clones, around 20% of which are singletons. Approximately 0.043% of the sample lies in the top ten.

The germline V gene (reference sequence) supplies CDR1 LNHDA and CDR2 SQIVND. Counted from cysteine to phenylalanine, this CDR3 has 18 amino acids. This entry keeps only the CDR3 DNA: 54 bases, framed from base 1. The trim is 2 bases for V and 4 bases for J, with a gap of 20 bases between the germline ends. This clone occurred a few times. No antigen is known for it. The input lacks base qualities; no much larger clone sits a single base away. Each donor gave one peripheral blood draw, around 100 mL on average, collected into heparinised tubes. Naive, central memory, regulatory and stem cell-like memory CD4+ T cells were sorted on a BD FACSAria II using a panel including CD45RO, CCR7, CD25, CD127, CD95 and CD27. A purity above 95% was achieved for all sorted populations. Right away, PBMCs were isolated by Lymphoprep density gradient centrifugation and were stained directly, with no culture step. Samples were stained and sorted in pairs, with one healthy donor and one patient per experiment, so that batch effects were minimized.

The receptor was derived from a woman aged 18-29 years in good health. The sample was naive CD4+ T cells from blood. Explained via the paper, the cell subset or site label denotes: true naive CD4+ T cells. The chain is made from TRBV19 and TRBJ2-2, and possibly TRBD2, on 6 matching bases. The CDR3 sequence is CASSIPSPGTGSTGELFF. The base sequence is TGTGCCAGTAGTATACCATCGCCCGGGACTGGGAGCACCGGGGAGCTGTTTTTT.